These 17 T cell receptor beta chains share one sample of origin, sequenced in a study of cytomegalovirus exposure and HLA in healthy donors. PCR employed 60 Vbeta and 13 Jbeta primers. Profiled with immunoSEQ multiplex PCR; TCRdb holds only in-frame clones, not every one. The table lists about 230,000 clones, 80% to 90% of them singletons. Sequenced input: PBMCs. These receptor sequences come from a girl aged 2 to 10 in good health and CMV-seronegative.

The rearrangement joins TRBV6-5 to TRBJ2-5; the D gene is possibly TRBD2 (5 bases). Germline V gene sequence: CDR1 MNHEY, CDR2 SVGAGI. Trimming stripped 0 bases from V and 3 bases from J, with 8 bases between. The CDR3 covers 14 residues. The chain's CDR3 is CASSYSRVKETQYF. CDR3 DNA sequence: TGTGCCAGCAGTTACTCGAGGGTGAAAGAGACCCAGTACTTC.

The rearrangement uses TRBV5-1 and TRBJ2-5; 8 bases agree with TRBD2. V was clipped by 1 base and J by 1 base; unmatched bases: 18. Germline values: CDR1 SGHRS, CDR2 YFSETQ. The CDR3 contains 20 residues. In nucleotides, the CDR3 is TGCGCCAGCAGCTTGTTGGATTTTCGGGGGCGGGGGGTTGGCCAAGAGACCCAGTACTTC. It specifies CASSLLDFRGRGVGQETQYF.

CDR3 in amino acids: CASSVVTGVTGELFF. The CDR3 DNA is TGTGCCAGCAGTGTCGTAACAGGGGTCACCGGGGAGCTGTTTTTT. The chain recombines TRBV6-4 with TRBJ2-2, with 7 bases aligning to TRBD1. CDR1 MRHNA and CDR2 SNTAGT come from the germline V gene. V trimming: 4 bases; J trimming: 4 bases; junction bases outside the gene matches: 6. This CDR3 has 15 residues.

The rearrangement links TRBV5-1 to TRBJ1-4; 8 nucleotides line up with TRBD1. This CDR3 comprises 15 residues. V was clipped by 0 bases and J by 8 bases; unmatched bases: 6. Germline-derived CDR1 and CDR2 are SGHRS and YFSETQ. CDR3 nucleotide sequence: TGCGCCAGCAGCTTGGCCCAGGGGGCGAGGGAAAAACTGTTTTTT. It specifies CASSLAQGAREKLFF.

This chain joins TRBV5-1 and TRBJ1-2; a possible D gene is TRBD1 (5 bases). The V end lost 3 bases, the J end lost 8 bases, and 17 bases lay between the germline ends. The CDR3 is 14 residues long. Germline V lookup: CDR1 SGHRS, CDR2 YFSETQ. The CDR3 region has the DNA TGCGCCAGCAGCTCCGGGGGGGGTACTAAGGGCTACACCTTC. It yields the protein CASSSGGGTKGYTF. The full variable domain, rest sourced from reference TRBV5-1 and TRBJ1-2, is KAGVTQTPRYLIKTRGQQVTLSCSPISGHRSVSWYQQTPGQGLQFLFEYFSETQRNKGNFPGRFSGRQFSNSRSEMNVSTLELGDSALYLCASSSGGGTKGYTFGSGTRLTVV.

V and J are TRBV30 and TRBJ2-1; TRBD2 matches 10 bases. This CDR3 comprises 14 residues. The germline CDR1 and CDR2 sequences are GTSNPN and SVGIG (reference sequence). The J segment lost 10 bases and the V segment lost 3 bases, leaving 9 bases of the junction unmatched. The CDR3 is CAWRVAGGPREQFF. CDR3 DNA sequence: TGTGCCTGGAGGGTAGCGGGGGGCCCCAGGGAGCAGTTCTTC. Together with reference TRBV30 and TRBJ2-1, the CDR3 gives the full variable domain: SQTIHQWPATLVQPVGSPLSLECTVEGTSNPNLYWYRQAAGRGLQLLFYSVGIGQISSEVPQNLSASRPQDRQFILSSKKLLLSDSGFYLCAWRVAGGPREQFFGPGTRLTVL.

The chain is built from TRBV7-7 and TRBJ2-1; TRBD2 matches at 7 bases. The trim removed 3 bases at V and 4 bases at J, leaving 3 bases unmatched. This CDR3 has 14 amino acids. CDR1 is SSHAT and CDR2 is FNYEAQ in the germline V gene (reference sequence). DNA for the CDR3: TGTGCCAGCAGCTTGGGCGGGAGTTACAATGAGCAGTTCTTC. Its translation is CASSLGGSYNEQFF. Filled out from reference TRBV7-7 and TRBJ2-1, the complete variable domain reads GAGVSQSPRYKVTKRGQDVTLRCDPISSHATLYWYQQALGQGPEFLTYFNYEAQPDKSGLPSDRFSAERPEGSISTLTIQRTEQRDSAMYRCASSLGGSYNEQFFGPGTRLTVL.

This chain links TRBV15 with TRBJ2-5; 7 nucleotides agree with TRBD2. CDR1 is LNHNV, CDR2 YYDKDF, per germline (reference sequence). The CDR3 is 15 residues long. The trim removed 2 bases at V and 5 bases at J, leaving 8 bases unmatched. Here the CDR3 reads CATSRPDGRWETQYF. The CDR3 DNA follows: TGTGCCACCAGCAGACCCGACGGGAGGTGGGAGACCCAGTACTTC.

The chain is built from TRBV6-5 and TRBJ1-3, with D tentatively TRBD1 (5 bases). The CDR3 has 13 amino acids. V lost 6 bases and J 4 bases, leaving 10 bases between the germline ends. From germline, CDR1 is MNHEY and CDR2 SVGAGI. The chain's CDR3 is CASSNQGGNTIYF. CDR3 sequence (DNA): TGTGCCAGCAGCAACCAGGGAGGAAACACCATATATTTT.

The chain combines TRBV5-1 with TRBJ1-4, with TRBD1 matching over 9 bases. The germline V gene encodes CDR1 SGHRS and CDR2 YFSETQ. The CDR3 loop spans 15 amino acids. V dropped 4 bases and J dropped 8; count of bases not matched to a gene: 9. CDR3 coding DNA: TGCGCCAGCAGCAGAGGGGACAGGGAGGGGGAAAAACTGTTTTTT. It is translated as CASSRGDREGEKLFF.

The chain recombines TRBV2 with TRBJ2-2; 15 positions agree with TRBD2. V shed 8 bases, J shed 1 base, and the junction held 5 bases outside the gene matches. Per germline, CDR1 SNHLY and CDR2 FYNNEI. The CDR3 runs to 17 residues. CDR3 DNA: TGTGCCAGCTCAGGACTAGCGGGGGGGCTGAACACCGGGGAGCTGTTTTTT. Its protein is CASSGLAGGLNTGELFF.

The chain carries TRBV5-1 and TRBJ1-2, with TRBD1 matching over 7 bases. The CDR3 consists of 14 residues. Germline lookup yields CDR1 SGHRS and CDR2 YFSETQ. V gave up 4 bases and J gave up 8 bases; unmatched junction bases: 11. The CDR3 loop is CASSRSGGGSGYTF. The CDR3 bases are TGCGCCAGCAGCCGGTCAGGAGGGGGCTCCGGCTACACCTTC. Combining the CDR3 with reference TRBV5-1 and TRBJ1-2 gives the whole variable domain KAGVTQTPRYLIKTRGQQVTLSCSPISGHRSVSWYQQTPGQGLQFLFEYFSETQRNKGNFPGRFSGRQFSNSRSEMNVSTLELGDSALYLCASSRSGGGSGYTFGSGTRLTVV.

This clone has only one observation. J is TRBJ2-7 and V is TRBV19, with 7 bases fitting TRBD1. After removal of 4 bases from V and 7 bases from J, the junction contained 7 bases not matched to a gene. The CDR3 length is 13 residues. Germline values: CDR1 LNHDA, CDR2 SQIVND (reference sequence). This CDR3 reads CASSTFDREEQYF. The CDR3 DNA reads as TGTGCCAGTAGTACTTTCGACAGGGAGGAGCAGTACTTC.

The chain links TRBV6-6 to TRBJ1-5, with TRBD1 identical over 7 bases. CDR1 and CDR2 from the germline V gene are MNHNY and SVGAGI (reference sequence). The CDR3 covers 13 residues. J gave up 3 bases and V 6 bases, and 2 bases lay outside the gene matches. CDR3: CASSGTDNQPQHF. DNA for the CDR3: TGTGCCAGCAGCGGGACAGACAATCAGCCCCAGCATTTT.

The genes are TRBV7-6 and TRBJ2-3, with D possibly being TRBD1 (5 bases). V was trimmed by 1 base and J by 1 base, leaving 12 bases between them. CDR3 length: 16 residues. Germline V lookup: CDR1 SGHVS, CDR2 FNYEAQ. The DNA of the CDR3 is TGTGCCAGCAGCTTAGGGGTGGGGCGAGGCACAGATACGCAGTATTTT. It codes for CASSLGVGRGTDTQYF. Filled out from reference TRBV7-6 and TRBJ2-3, the complete variable domain reads GAGVSQSPRYKVTKRGQDVALRCDPISGHVSLYWYRQALGQGPEFLTYFNYEAQQDKSGLPNDRFSAERPEGSISTLTIQRTEQRDSAMYRCASSLGVGRGTDTQYFGPGTRLTVL.

This clone was seen only once. This chain connects TRBV2 to TRBJ2-7, with TRBD2 identical over 16 bases. The J segment lost 0 bases and the V segment lost 6 bases, leaving 2 bases of the junction unmatched. The CDR3 has 16 amino acids. Germline V gives CDR1 SNHLY, CDR2 FYNNEI. The CDR3 is CASRGLAGGSSYEQYF. For the CDR3, the DNA is TGTGCCAGCAGGGGACTAGCGGGAGGGAGCTCCTACGAGCAGTACTTC.

V is TRBV5-1 and J is TRBJ2-3, with 8 bases lining up with TRBD2. Looked up from germline, CDR1 is SGHRS and CDR2 is YFSETQ. This CDR3 spans 15 amino acids. V was clipped by 5 bases and J by 3 bases; unmatched bases: 8. CDR3 amino acids: CASSNSGIGTDTQYF. The CDR3 nucleotides are TGCGCCAGCAGTAATAGCGGGATAGGAACAGATACGCAGTATTTT.